This TCR beta chain was retrieved from a study of post-analysis software for immune sequencing data. Overall study context: As for disease course, relapsing-remitting, secondary progressive and progressive-relapsing multiple sclerosis were all included.

Study findings and constraints: TRBV5-6, TRBV5-1 and TRBV20-1 were among four or five TRBV segments more frequent in patients than controls. Compared with controls, patients showed significantly lower normalized Chao1 diversity.

Unique molecular identifiers had been added to the TCR beta cDNA libraries. Around 500,000 cDNA molecules were obtained per 1 to 10 million input T cells. From the PCR reads, TCRdb called clonotypes with MiXCR, one entry per CDR3 protein. The profile covers about 500,000 distinct CDR3 sequences, with around 40% appearing a single time and roughly an eighth taken by the ten largest. The CDR3 runs 14 residues. The germline V gene encodes CDR1 MNHEY and CDR2 SVGAGI. The V end was cut by 2 bases, the J end by 7 bases, with 14 bases between. Concerning this clonotype: Its antigen is as yet unknown.

This rearrangement joins TRBV6-5 to TRBJ1-2; D perhaps matches TRBD1 (6 bases). The sequenced sample was blood. This TCR derives from a girl aged 10-17 years with multiple sclerosis. The CDR3 sequence is CASSYVGGARGYTF. For the CDR3, the DNA is TGTGCCAGCAGTTACGTGGGGGGGGCGCGTGGCTACACCTTC.